This TCR beta chain was obtained from a study of vaccination effects on CD4 cells after COVID-19. Produced via immunoSEQ multiplex PCR; TCRdb's table is partial and in-frame only. The data show about 41,000 clones, about two thirds seen once. Losses at the gene ends were 6 bases for V and 2 bases for J; bases not matched to a gene: 5. The CDR3 has 15 residues. The germline V gene encodes CDR1 LNHDA and CDR2 SQIVND (reference sequence). About this clone itself: Its antigen is as yet unknown.

Sequencing was preceded by expansion of antigen-specific CD4+ T cells with viral peptide pools in the ViraFEST assay. A roughly 10-day culture period preceded the isolation of CD4+ T cells. People in the vaccine group had not been infected with SARS-CoV-2 before, and their nucleocapsid antibodies were negative. The J gene is TRBJ2-4, the V gene TRBV19; TRBD1 matches 9 bases. Sequencing was performed on CD4+ T cells from PBMCs cultured with HCoV-OC43 spike peptides, taken before COVID-19 vaccination. Described subset: HCoV-OC43 spike overlapping peptide pool stimulation. The TCR originated in a human donor who received a COVID-19 vaccine. CDR3 in amino acids: CASSTDRGPKNIQYF. The CDR3 DNA sequence: TGTGCCAGTAGCACGGACAGGGGTCCCAAAAACATTCAGTACTTC. Drawing the rest from reference TRBV19 and TRBJ2-4, the complete variable domain is DGGITQSPKYLFRKEGQNVTLSCEQNLNHDAMYWYRQDPGQGLRLIYYSQIVNDFQKGDIAEGYSVSREKKESFPLTVTSAQKNPTAFYLCASSTDRGPKNIQYFGAGTRLSVL.